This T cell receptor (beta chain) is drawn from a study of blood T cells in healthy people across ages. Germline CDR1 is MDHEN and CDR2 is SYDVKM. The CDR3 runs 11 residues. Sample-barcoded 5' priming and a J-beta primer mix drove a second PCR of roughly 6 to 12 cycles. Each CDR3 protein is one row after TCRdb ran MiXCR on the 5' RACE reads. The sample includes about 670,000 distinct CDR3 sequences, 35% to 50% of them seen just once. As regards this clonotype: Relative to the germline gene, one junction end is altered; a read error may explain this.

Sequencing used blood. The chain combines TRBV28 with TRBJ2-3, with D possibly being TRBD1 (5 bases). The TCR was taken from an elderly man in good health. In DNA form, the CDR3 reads TGTGCCAGCAAAGGGGCAGACACGCAGTATTTT. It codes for CASKGADTQYF.